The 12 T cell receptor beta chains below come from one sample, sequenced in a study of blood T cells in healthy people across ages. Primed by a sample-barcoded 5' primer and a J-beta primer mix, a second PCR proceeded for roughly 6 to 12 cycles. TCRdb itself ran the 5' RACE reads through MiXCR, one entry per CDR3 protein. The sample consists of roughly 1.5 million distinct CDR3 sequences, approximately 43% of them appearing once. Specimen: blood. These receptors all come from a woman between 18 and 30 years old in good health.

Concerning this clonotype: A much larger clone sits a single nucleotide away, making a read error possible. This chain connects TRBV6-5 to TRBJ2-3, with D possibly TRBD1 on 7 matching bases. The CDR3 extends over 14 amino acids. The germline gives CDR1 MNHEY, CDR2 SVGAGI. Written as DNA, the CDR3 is TGTACCAGCAGACGGACAGGAGGGACAGATACGCAGTATTTT. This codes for CTSRRTGGTDTQYF.

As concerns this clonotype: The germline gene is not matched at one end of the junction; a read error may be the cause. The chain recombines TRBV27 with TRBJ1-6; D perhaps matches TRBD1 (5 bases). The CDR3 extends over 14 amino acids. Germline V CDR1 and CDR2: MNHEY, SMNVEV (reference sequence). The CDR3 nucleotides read TGTGCCGGCAGTTTTGGGGGGTTGGGTTCACCCCTCCACTTT. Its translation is CAGSFGGLGSPLHF.

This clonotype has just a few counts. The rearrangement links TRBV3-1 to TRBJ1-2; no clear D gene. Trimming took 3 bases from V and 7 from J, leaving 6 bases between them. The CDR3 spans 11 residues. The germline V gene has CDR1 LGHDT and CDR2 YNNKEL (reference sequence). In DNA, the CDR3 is TGTGCCAGCAGCCAGACCGGTGGCTACACCTTC. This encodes CASSQTGGYTF.

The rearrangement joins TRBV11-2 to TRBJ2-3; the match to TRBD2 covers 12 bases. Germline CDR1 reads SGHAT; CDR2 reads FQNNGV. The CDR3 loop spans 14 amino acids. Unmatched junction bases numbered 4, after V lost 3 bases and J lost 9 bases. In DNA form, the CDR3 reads TGTGCCAGCAGCTTTGGGACTAGCGGGTCCACGCAGTATTTT. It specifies CASSFGTSGSTQYF.

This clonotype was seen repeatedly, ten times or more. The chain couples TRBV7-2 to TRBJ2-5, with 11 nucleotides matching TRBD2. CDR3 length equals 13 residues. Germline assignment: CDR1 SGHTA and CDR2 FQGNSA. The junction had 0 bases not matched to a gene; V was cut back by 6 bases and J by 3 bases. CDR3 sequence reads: CASRGLAEETQYF. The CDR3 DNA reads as TGTGCCAGCAGGGGACTAGCGGAAGAGACCCAGTACTTC.

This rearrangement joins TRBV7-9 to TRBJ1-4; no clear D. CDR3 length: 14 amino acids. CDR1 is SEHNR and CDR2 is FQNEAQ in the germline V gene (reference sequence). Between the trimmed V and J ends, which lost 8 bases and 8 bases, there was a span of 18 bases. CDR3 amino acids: CASSEPGSKEKLFF. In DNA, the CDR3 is TGTGCCAGCTCCGAACCGGGCTCGAAGGAAAAACTGTTTTTT.

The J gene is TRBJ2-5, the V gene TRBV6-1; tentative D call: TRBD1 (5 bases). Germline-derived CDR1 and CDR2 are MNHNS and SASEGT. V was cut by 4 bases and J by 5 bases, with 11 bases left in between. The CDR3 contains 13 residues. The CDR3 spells CASSARGRETQYF. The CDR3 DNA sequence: TGTGCCAGCAGTGCTAGGGGTCGGGAGACCCAGTACTTC.

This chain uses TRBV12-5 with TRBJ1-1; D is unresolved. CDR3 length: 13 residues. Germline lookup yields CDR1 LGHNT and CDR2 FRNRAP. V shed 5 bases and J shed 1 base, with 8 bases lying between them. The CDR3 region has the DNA TGTGCTAGTGGTCATAAAGGGAACACTGAAGCTTTCTTT. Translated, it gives CASGHKGNTEAFF.

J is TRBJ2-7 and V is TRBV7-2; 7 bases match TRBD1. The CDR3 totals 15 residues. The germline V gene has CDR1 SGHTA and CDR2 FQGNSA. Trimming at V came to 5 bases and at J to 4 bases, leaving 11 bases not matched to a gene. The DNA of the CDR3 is TGTGCCAGCAGCCTACGACAGGGTGTAGGTTACGAGCAGTACTTC. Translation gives CASSLRQGVGYEQYF.

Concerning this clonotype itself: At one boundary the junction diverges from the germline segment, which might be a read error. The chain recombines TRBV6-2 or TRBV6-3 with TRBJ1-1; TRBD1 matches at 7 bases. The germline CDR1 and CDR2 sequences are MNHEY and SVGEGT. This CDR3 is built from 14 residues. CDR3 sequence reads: CASNYRGSNTEAFF. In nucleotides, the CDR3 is TGTGCCAGCAATTACAGGGGATCGAACACTGAAGCTTTCTTT.

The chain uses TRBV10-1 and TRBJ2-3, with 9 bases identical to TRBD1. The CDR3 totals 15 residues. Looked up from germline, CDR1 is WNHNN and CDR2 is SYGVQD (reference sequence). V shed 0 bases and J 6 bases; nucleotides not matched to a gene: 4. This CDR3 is CASSESGTGLDTQYF. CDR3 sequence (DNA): TGCGCCAGCAGTGAGTCCGGGACAGGGCTCGATACGCAGTATTTT.

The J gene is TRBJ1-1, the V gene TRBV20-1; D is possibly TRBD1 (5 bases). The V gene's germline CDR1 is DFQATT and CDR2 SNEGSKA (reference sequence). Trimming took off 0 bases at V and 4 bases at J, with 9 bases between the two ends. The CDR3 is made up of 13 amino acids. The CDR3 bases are TGCAGTGCTAGAGAAGACAGACCCACTGAAGCTTTCTTT. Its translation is CSAREDRPTEAFF.